This T cell receptor (beta chain) was sequenced during a study of T cell responses to AZD1222 COVID-19 vaccine. Study details: Doses given second, at about 4 or about 12 weeks, were pooled. Broader study findings: Vaccine-associated CD4 TCRs ranged over spike, dominating at 160-218 and 743-854.

Method: immunoSEQ multiplex PCR; TCRdb's copy keeps in-frame clones and lacks some. The sample yields about 120,000 clones, roughly 90% seen once. In the case of this clone: The antigen remains unidentified.

V lost 2 bases and J 7 bases, leaving 12 bases between the germline ends. The germline CDR1 and CDR2 sequences are LGHDT and YNNKEL (reference sequence). This CDR3 has 13 residues. The chain carries TRBV3-1 (or the pseudogene TRBV3-2) and TRBJ2-7, with D tentatively TRBD2 (6 bases). This specimen was peripheral blood, taken on day 0 of AZD1222 vaccination. The sequence came from an adult in good health. CDR3 residues: CASSQRGVGEQYF. The CDR3 DNA sequence: TGTGCCAGCAGCCAACGCGGGGTAGGGGAGCAGTACTTC.